Following are 7 T cell receptor beta chains from one sample sequenced in a study of CD8+ T cells in alopecia areata. Reverse transcription of extracted RNA yielded cDNA, which provided the sequencing template. TCRdb keeps only in-frame clones here, not all; method: immunoSEQ multiplex PCR. The table records over 100,000 clones, around 49% of them present only once. The sequences come from CD8+ T cells sorted from blood, collected at week 0. The receptors shown here come from a human donor with alopecia areata.

The rearrangement links TRBV10-3 to TRBJ2-1; TRBD2 matches at 7 bases. The CDR3 is 15 amino acids. V shed 10 bases and J 1 base; nucleotides not matched to a gene: 10. Germline V gene lookup returns CDR1 ENHRY and CDR2 SYGVKD. Here the CDR3 reads CATGSRGSSYNEQFF. The CDR3 coding sequence is TGTGCCACTGGCTCGCGGGGGTCGTCCTACAATGAGCAGTTCTTC.

The chain has TRBV29-1 and TRBJ1-2; 7 nucleotides align to TRBD1. The CDR3 covers 14 residues. V gave up 4 bases and J gave up 5 bases; unmatched junction bases: 10. Per germline, CDR1 SQVTM and CDR2 ANQGSEA. The CDR3 bases are TGCAGCGTTGCAGGGGGAGAGGCCCCGTATGGCTACACCTTC. It specifies CSVAGGEAPYGYTF.

This sequence joins TRBV29-1 and TRBJ2-1; D not certain. Germline CDR1 SQVTM, CDR2 ANQGSEA. Trimming pared 7 bases from V and 10 bases from J, leaving 14 bases between. CDR3 length equals 11 residues. The CDR3 bases are TGCAGCGGCTTCCAAAAGGGAGAGCAGTTCTTC. Its translation: CSGFQKGEQFF.

In DNA, the CDR3 is TGCAGCGTCATTAGCGGGGGGGGCCTCGATGAGCAGTTCTTC. It encodes CSVISGGGLDEQFF. The chain has TRBV29-1 and TRBJ2-1; 11 positions match TRBD2. CDR1 and CDR2 (germline): SQVTM, ANQGSEA. V was pared by 6 bases and J by 8 bases, with 9 bases of the junction left unmatched. This CDR3 contains 14 residues.

At least ten counts were recorded for this clone. Additional DNA sequences in this sample encode the identical CDR3. CDR3 sequence (DNA): TGTGCCAGTAGTATTCGGGATAGCAATCAGCCCCAGCATTTT. Protein sequence: CASSIRDSNQPQHF. This chain uses TRBV19 with TRBJ1-5; the D is unclear. Trimming left V 3 bases short and J 0 bases short, with 6 bases between. Germline V CDR1 and CDR2: LNHDA, SQIVND (reference sequence). The CDR3 runs to 14 residues. The full variable domain, completed using reference TRBV19 and TRBJ1-5, is DGGITQSPKYLFRKEGQNVTLSCEQNLNHDAMYWYRQDPGQGLRLIYYSQIVNDFQKGDIAEGYSVSREKKESFPLTVTSAQKNPTAFYLCASSIRDSNQPQHFGDGTRLSIL.

V gene TRBV5-6 combines with J gene TRBJ2-1; tentatively, D is TRBD1 (6 bases). Germline V lookup: CDR1 SGHDT, CDR2 YYEEEE. The CDR3 has 13 amino acids. Between the trimmed V and J ends, which lost 2 bases and 9 bases, there was a span of 12 bases. The CDR3 DNA sequence: TGTGCCAGCAGCTTCACAGGGACGGCTGAGCAGTTCTTC. Amino acids: CASSFTGTAEQFF.

This chain connects TRBV6-5 to TRBJ2-5, with D unclear. Trimming removed 6 bases at V and 4 bases at J, with 9 bases between. The V gene's germline CDR1 is MNHEY and CDR2 SVGAGI. The CDR3 is 12 amino acids. The CDR3 spells CASSPSSETQYF. The DNA of the CDR3 is TGTGCCAGCAGCCCTAGTTCAGAGACCCAGTACTTC.